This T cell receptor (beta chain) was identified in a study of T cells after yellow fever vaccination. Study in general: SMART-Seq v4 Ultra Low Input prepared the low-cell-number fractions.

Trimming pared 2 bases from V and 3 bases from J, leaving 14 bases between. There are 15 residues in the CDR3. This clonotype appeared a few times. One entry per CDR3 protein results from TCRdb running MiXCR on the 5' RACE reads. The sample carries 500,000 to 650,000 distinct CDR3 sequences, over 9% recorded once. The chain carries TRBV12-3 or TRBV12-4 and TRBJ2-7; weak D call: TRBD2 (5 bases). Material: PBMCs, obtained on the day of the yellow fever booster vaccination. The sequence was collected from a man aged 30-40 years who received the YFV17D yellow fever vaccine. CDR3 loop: CASSLYGVRDYEQYF. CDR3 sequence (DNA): TGTGCCAGCAGTTTATATGGAGTTCGGGACTACGAGCAGTACTTC.